This TCR beta chain was captured by sequencing in a study of immune evolution from preneoplasia to lung adenocarcinoma. As for the study in general: HLA loss of heterozygosity: about 7% AIS, about 15% MIA, around 35% ADC, none AAH. Study results and caveats: Normal lung had the highest top T cell clone frequencies.

Germline trimming cut 1 base from V and 5 bases from J; bases unmatched to any gene: 5. The CDR3 has 15 residues. Germline loops: CDR1 SGHDN, CDR2 FVKESK. TCRdb's copy holds only in-frame clones and misses some; the assay was immunoSEQ multiplex PCR. The table has just over 9,000 clones, about 81% seen once. Of note for this clone: Its specificity is unknown.

This TCR was recovered from a person between 65 and 80 years old with lung adenocarcinoma. The chain uses TRBV14 and TRBJ1-1; 9 bases map to TRBD1. Sequenced material: FFPE lung adenocarcinoma in situ tissue. The CDR3 DNA is TGTGCCAGCAGCCAAGGATACAGGGGGCGGACTGAAGCTTTCTTT. It codes for CASSQGYRGRTEAFF.